Given below is one T cell receptor (beta chain) in context. The CDR3 runs 15 residues. V lost 5 bases and J lost 3; bases outside the gene matches: 9. CDR1 GTSNPN and CDR2 SVGIG come from the germline V gene (reference sequence). The sample is drawn from a study of CD8 T cells in Susac syndrome. A quantity of roughly 0.5 to 1 ug RNA underwent reverse transcription using random hexamers. A single record per CDR3 protein comes from TCRdb applying MiXCR to the immunoSEQ multiplex PCR reads. The data contain 110,000 or so distinct CDR3 sequences, around 94% of them seen just once; the ten biggest clones take up about 0.098%. Controls matched for age and sex were healthy donors.

The receptor was derived from a human donor in good health. The rearrangement links TRBV30 to TRBJ2-3; TRBD2 matches at 9 bases. Sequenced: CD4+ T cells from PBMCs. The CDR3 loop is CAWGQTSGLTDTQYF. The DNA for the CDR3 is TGTGCCTGGGGTCAGACTAGCGGACTAACAGATACGCAGTATTTT. Full variable domain (missing parts from reference TRBV30 and TRBJ2-3): SQTIHQWPATLVQPVGSPLSLECTVEGTSNPNLYWYRQAAGRGLQLLFYSVGIGQISSEVPQNLSASRPQDRQFILSSKKLLLSDSGFYLCAWGQTSGLTDTQYFGPGTRLTVL.